The 27 T cell receptor beta chains presented below share a single source sample, sequenced in a study of cytomegalovirus exposure and HLA in healthy donors. The PCR used 60 Vbeta and 13 Jbeta primers. Produced via immunoSEQ multiplex PCR; TCRdb's table is partial and in-frame only. The data contain around 120,000 clones, around 63% of them seen just once; the ten biggest clones take up more than 8.5%. Sequencing was done on a sample of PBMCs. The receptor set was obtained from a man aged 40-49 years in good health and CMV-seropositive.

There are a few counts of this clone. This rearrangement joins TRBV28 to TRBJ1-2; D is undetermined. V gave up 5 bases and J gave up 4 bases, with 8 bases separating them. The CDR3 has 12 amino acids. The V gene's germline CDR1 is MDHEN and CDR2 SYDVKM. The CDR3 protein is CASSRVGYGYTF. The CDR3 DNA follows: TGTGCCAGCAGTCGGGTAGGCTATGGCTACACCTTC.

The chain has TRBV5-4 and TRBJ1-2; TRBD1 is a possible D gene (6 bases). The CDR3 has 14 amino acids. CDR1 and CDR2 from the germline V gene are SGHNT and YYREEE (reference sequence). Trimming stripped 4 bases from V and 6 bases from J, with 16 bases between. The DNA for the CDR3 is TGTGCCAGCAGCCGACTGACAGGCCGCGATGGCTACACCTTC. It translates to CASSRLTGRDGYTF.

This clone was counted a single time. The gene calls are TRBV10-3 and TRBJ2-7, with TRBD2 matching 15 bases. J was trimmed by 4 bases and V by 4 bases; bases with no gene match: 2. Germline CDR1 is ENHRY and CDR2 is SYGVKD. The CDR3 totals 15 residues. DNA of the CDR3: TGTGCCATCAGTGGGACTAGCGGGAGGGTTTACGAGCAGTACTTC. Its translation is CAISGTSGRVYEQYF.

The chain carries TRBV6-4 and TRBJ2-3; TRBD2 matches 8 bases. The CDR3 runs 15 residues. In germline, CDR1 is MRHNA, CDR2 SNTAGT. V dropped 3 bases and J dropped 3; count of bases not matched to a gene: 5. Here the CDR3 reads CASSEQAGATDTQYF. The CDR3 nucleotides are TGTGCCAGCAGTGAACAAGCGGGAGCTACAGATACGCAGTATTTT.

The sample holds many counts of this clone. J is TRBJ1-1 and V is TRBV2, with a tentative D call TRBD1 (5 bases). The CDR3 is made up of 12 amino acids. Germline values: CDR1 SNHLY, CDR2 FYNNEI. V was cut by 10 bases and J by 2 bases, with 11 bases left in between. The CDR3 sequence: CATVGGNTEAFF. CDR3 DNA: TGTGCCACAGTGGGGGGAAACACTGAAGCTTTCTTT.

J is TRBJ1-5 and V is TRBV4-1, with a possible D match to TRBD1 (6 bases). Germline lookup yields CDR1 MGHRA and CDR2 YSYEKL. This CDR3 is built from 15 residues. V lost 1 base to trimming and J lost 6 bases, with 13 bases between them. The CDR3 protein is CASSQVTGFGQPQHF. CDR3 nucleotides: TGCGCCAGCAGCCAAGTTACAGGGTTCGGTCAGCCCCAGCATTTT.

The chain has TRBV5-1 and TRBJ2-3; TRBD2 matches at 12 bases. The J segment lost 0 bases and the V segment lost 5 bases, leaving 4 bases of the junction unmatched. Germline values: CDR1 SGHRS, CDR2 YFSETQ. The length of the CDR3 is 16 residues. CDR3 region: CASSSGTSGSTDTQYF. The CDR3 DNA reads as TGCGCCAGCAGTTCGGGGACTAGCGGGAGCACAGATACGCAGTATTTT.

This chain connects TRBV6-6 to TRBJ2-7, with TRBD2 matching 11 bases. The CDR3 length is 16 residues. CDR1 and CDR2 from the germline V gene are MNHNY and SVGAGI (reference sequence). V shed 4 bases, J shed 1 base, and the junction held 6 bases outside the gene matches. CDR3 sequence reads: CASSFPGTSGSYEQYF. CDR3 DNA sequence: TGTGCCAGCAGTTTTCCCGGGACTAGCGGATCCTACGAGCAGTACTTC.

The rearrangement joins TRBV2 to TRBJ2-3; 11 nucleotides line up with TRBD2. Germline V gene sequence: CDR1 SNHLY, CDR2 FYNNEI. This CDR3 contains 16 residues. J was trimmed by 1 base and V by 3 bases; bases with no gene match: 3. CDR3 nucleotide sequence: TGTGCCAGCAGTGACGCTAGCGGGGGGCGCACAGATACGCAGTATTTT. Its protein is CASSDASGGRTDTQYF.

This clone was recorded only once. This chain connects TRBV18 to TRBJ2-3, with a possible D match to TRBD2 (6 bases). V was clipped by 0 bases and J by 5 bases, with 12 bases between them. The CDR3 totals 15 residues. Germline CDR1 reads KGHSH; CDR2 reads LQKENI. The CDR3 reads CASSPPSGGLDTQYF. CDR3 coding DNA: TGTGCCAGCTCACCACCAAGCGGAGGGCTAGATACGCAGTATTTT.

This clone came up once. V is TRBV5-1 and J is TRBJ2-3; 8 positions agree with TRBD2. This CDR3 has 14 amino acids. Looked up from germline, CDR1 is SGHRS and CDR2 is YFSETQ. V lost 6 bases and J lost 4; bases outside the gene matches: 7. In DNA form, the CDR3 reads TGCGCCAGCACTATCGGGGGGGCCCCAGATACGCAGTATTTT. The encoded protein is CASTIGGAPDTQYF.

The chain recombines TRBV6-6 with TRBJ1-5; unclear D gene. CDR3 length: 13 amino acids. V was clipped by 0 bases and J by 5 bases, with 5 bases between them. From germline, CDR1 is MNHNY and CDR2 SVGAGI (reference sequence). This CDR3 is CASSYSRDQPQHF. As DNA, the CDR3 is TGTGCCAGCAGTTACTCGAGGGATCAGCCCCAGCATTTT.

V gene TRBV2 combines with J gene TRBJ1-5; 7 bases are a match to TRBD1. This CDR3 spans 17 amino acids. Per the germline V gene, CDR1 is SNHLY and CDR2 is FYNNEI. The junction had 9 bases not matched to a gene; V was cut back by 4 bases and J by 0 bases. CDR3 protein: CASSGTGAAYSNQPQHF. CDR3 sequence (DNA): TGTGCCAGCAGTGGAACAGGGGCCGCTTATAGCAATCAGCCCCAGCATTTT.

A single count supports this clone. This rearrangement joins TRBV13 to TRBJ2-1; 10 bases are shared with TRBD2. The CDR3 is made up of 15 amino acids. CDR1 and CDR2 from the germline V gene are PRHDT and FYEKMQ (reference sequence). V dropped 5 bases and J dropped 4; count of bases not matched to a gene: 5. CDR3 region: CASSPRTSGYNEQFF. CDR3 nucleotides: TGTGCCAGCAGCCCTCGGACTAGCGGATACAATGAGCAGTTCTTC.

V is TRBV7-2 and J is TRBJ2-7; 7 bases fit TRBD2. The CDR3 extends over 14 amino acids. J gave up 5 bases and V 3 bases, and 7 bases lay outside the gene matches. Per the germline V gene, CDR1 is SGHTA and CDR2 is FQGNSA. The CDR3 region is CASSLRGIANEQYF. CDR3 DNA: TGTGCCAGCAGCTTGCGGGGGATTGCTAACGAGCAGTACTTC.

The chain combines TRBV6-5 with TRBJ1-2, with 7 bases lining up with TRBD1. This CDR3 is built from 14 residues. V was clipped by 7 bases and J by 7 bases; unmatched bases: 12. Germline CDR1 is MNHEY and CDR2 is SVGAGI. The CDR3, as DNA: TGTGCCAGCAATCCTATACAGGGGATCGGTGGCTACACCTTC. Amino acid sequence: CASNPIQGIGGYTF.

CDR3 region: CASKDRDRGRREEQYF. In DNA form, the CDR3 reads TGTGCCAGCAAGGACCGGGACAGGGGGCGAAGGGAAGAGCAGTACTTC. This chain joins TRBV6-6 and TRBJ2-7, with 12 bases aligning to TRBD1. V trimming: 7 bases; J trimming: 7 bases; junction bases outside the gene matches: 14. This CDR3 spans 16 amino acids. Germline assignment: CDR1 MNHNY and CDR2 SVGAGI (reference sequence).

The chain is built from TRBV7-2 and TRBJ2-7; 7 nucleotides align to TRBD1. Germline CDR1 and CDR2: SGHTA and FQGNSA. V lost 5 bases, J lost 7 bases, and 8 bases stayed unmatched. CDR3 length: 13 amino acids. The CDR3 loop reads CASSTGQSLEQYF. CDR3 DNA: TGTGCCAGCAGCACGGGACAGTCGCTTGAGCAGTACTTC.

The chain has TRBV7-9 and TRBJ2-1, with 7 bases identical to TRBD2. Germline V CDR1 and CDR2: SEHNR, FQNEAQ (reference sequence). CDR3 length equals 14 residues. J lost 6 bases, V lost 5 bases, and 7 bases had no gene match. CDR3 protein: CASSVSGTTNEQFF. As DNA, the CDR3 is TGTGCCAGCAGCGTATCCGGGACTACCAATGAGCAGTTCTTC.

This sequence joins TRBV4-1 and TRBJ1-1; 8 bases align to TRBD1. Germline CDR1 reads MGHRA; CDR2 reads YSYEKL. CDR3 length: 14 amino acids. V lost 2 bases and J lost 4; bases outside the gene matches: 3. CDR3 in amino acids: CASSQTTGGTEAFF. CDR3 in DNA: TGCGCCAGCAGCCAAACTACAGGGGGCACTGAAGCTTTCTTT.

The rearrangement joins TRBV9 to TRBJ1-2; the match to TRBD1 covers 11 bases. Per germline, CDR1 SGDLS and CDR2 YYNGEE. The CDR3 covers 17 residues. The junction had 11 bases not matched to a gene; V was cut back by 3 bases and J by 4 bases. The CDR3 coding sequence is TGTGCCAGCAGCGGAACGGACAGGGGGCGGAGAGGCTATGGCTACACCTTC. As protein: CASSGTDRGRRGYGYTF.

A single count supports this clone. The chain is built from TRBV28 and TRBJ1-2; D uncertain. V dropped 1 base and J dropped 2 bases, with 14 bases sitting between them. Germline V gene data show CDR1 as MDHEN and CDR2 as SYDVKM. The CDR3 sequence is 16 residues long. DNA of the CDR3: TGTGCCAGCAGTTTATCGTGGGCAGCTTACAACTATGGCTACACCTTC. Amino acid sequence: CASSLSWAAYNYGYTF.

This clone occurred once. The chain carries TRBV14 and TRBJ1-1; D gene unclear. Trimming stripped 4 bases from V and 0 bases from J, with 9 bases between. Looked up from germline, CDR1 is SGHDN and CDR2 is FVKESK. The CDR3 consists of 14 residues. CDR3 in DNA: TGTGCCAGCAGCCGCCGGAGCATGAACACTGAAGCTTTCTTT. It codes for CASSRRSMNTEAFF.

The chain carries TRBV6-5 and TRBJ2-1; TRBD2 aligns across 7 bases. Germline CDR1 MNHEY, CDR2 SVGAGI. The CDR3 is 14 amino acids. V lost 3 bases and J lost 6; bases outside the gene matches: 5. The CDR3 region has the DNA TGTGCCAGCAGTTATGGGACTACCGGCAATGAGCAGTTCTTC. The encoded protein is CASSYGTTGNEQFF.

This clone appeared a few times. This chain uses TRBV6-5 with TRBJ1-1, with D uncertain. The CDR3 extends over 15 amino acids. Germline-derived CDR1 and CDR2 are MNHEY and SVGAGI. Trimming cost V 0 bases and J 5 bases, with 13 bases left between them. CDR3 in amino acids: CASSYSSLSLTEAFF. The CDR3 DNA is TGTGCCAGCAGTTACTCGTCTTTAAGCTTAACTGAAGCTTTCTTT.

V and J are TRBV29-1 and TRBJ2-1, with a weak D call TRBD1 (6 bases). The germline CDR1 and CDR2 sequences are SQVTM and ANQGSEA. The CDR3 runs to 12 residues. Trimming removed 5 bases from V and 9 bases from J, with 14 bases in between. CDR3 sequence: CSVRFGDTEQFF. DNA of the CDR3: TGCAGCGTTCGTTTCGGGGACACTGAGCAGTTCTTC.

J is TRBJ2-7 and V is TRBV11-2, with TRBD1 identical over 7 bases. The CDR3 length is 14 residues. After removal of 5 bases from V and 3 bases from J, the junction contained 7 bases not matched to a gene. Germline CDR1 is SGHAT and CDR2 is FQNNGV. DNA of the CDR3: TGTGCCAGCAGCCGGGGACAGACGTTCTACGAGCAGTACTTC. This encodes CASSRGQTFYEQYF.